In its sample, the clone carrying this T cell receptor beta chain was seen once. Authors' methods: Reference gene primer amplification gave nucleated cell count estimates. Assay: immunoSEQ multiplex PCR; the TCRdb copy retains only in-frame clones and omits some. D and trimming were read from the DNA, whereas the V and J calls and clone size are those reported in that table. The sample has 20,000 to 30,000 clones; more than 75% are singletons. This sample is drawn from a study of blood T cell repertoires in COVID-19. On the study more broadly: Material from acute and convalescent COVID-19 was sourced from the United States, Italy and Spain. The analysed material was cDNA or gDNA that came from T cells, B-cell-depleted T cells, or PBMCs.

Trimming took off 5 bases at V and 5 bases at J, with 10 bases between the two ends. The germline gives CDR1 DFQATT, CDR2 SNEGSKA (reference sequence). The CDR3 consists of 11 residues. Sequencing was carried out using peripheral blood. The V gene is TRBV20-1, the J gene TRBJ2-7, with D perhaps matching TRBD1 (5 bases). This sequence was found in a middle-aged man with active COVID-19. Written as DNA, the CDR3 is TGCAGTGCTCCCCGACAGCACGAGCAGTACTTC. Translation gives CSAPRQHEQYF.